Shown below are 25 T cell receptor beta chains from a single sample sequenced in a study of cytomegalovirus exposure and HLA in healthy donors. Use of 60 Vbeta and 13 Jbeta primers characterized the PCR. Measured with immunoSEQ multiplex PCR; TCRdb has only the in-frame clones, and not every one. The sample has some 150,000 clones; roughly three quarters are singletons. Sequencing was done on a sample of PBMCs. The receptors derive from a man aged 18 to 29 in good health and CMV-seropositive.

The CDR3 here is CASERTTAYEQYF. In DNA form, the CDR3 reads TGTGCCAGCGAACGCACGACAGCCTACGAGCAGTACTTC. The genes are TRBV2 and TRBJ2-7; D is possibly TRBD1 (5 bases). CDR3 length: 13 residues. Germline V gene sequence: CDR1 SNHLY, CDR2 FYNNEI. With 8 bases removed from V and 2 bases from J, the gap between germline ends came to 13 bases.

This chain joins TRBV27 and TRBJ1-5; D perhaps matches TRBD1 (6 bases). This CDR3 has 16 residues. Germline V gives CDR1 MNHEY, CDR2 SMNVEV (reference sequence). V was clipped by 4 bases and J by 7 bases, with 20 bases between them. Here the CDR3 reads CASSSPGQLGGQPQHF. The CDR3 DNA reads TGTGCCAGCAGTTCCCCTGGACAGCTCGGAGGCCAGCCCCAGCATTTT.

This clone has just a few counts. The J gene is TRBJ2-1, the V gene TRBV27; D perhaps matches TRBD1 (5 bases). V lost 5 bases to trimming and J lost 12 bases, with 17 bases between them. This CDR3 has 13 residues. CDR1 is MNHEY and CDR2 is SMNVEV in the germline V gene (reference sequence). Here the CDR3 reads CASSVWGRPPQFF. The CDR3 nucleotides read TGTGCCAGCAGTGTTTGGGGCCGACCGCCGCAGTTCTTC.

The V call is TRBV19, the J call TRBJ1-2, with 7 bases identical to TRBD1. CDR1 LNHDA and CDR2 SQIVND come from the germline V gene (reference sequence). The junction had 6 bases not matched to a gene; V was cut back by 5 bases and J by 6 bases. The CDR3 consists of 13 residues. The DNA for the CDR3 is TGTGCCAGTAGTCTGGGACAGATGAATGGCTACACCTTC. Its protein is CASSLGQMNGYTF.

The chain employs TRBV5-3 and TRBJ2-7; no clear D. TRBV5-3 is an ORF, with its function uncertain. The CDR3 covers 14 residues. V was cut by 2 bases and J by 5 bases, with 14 bases left in between. The CDR3 region is CARSFMRPRHEQYF. The CDR3 bases are TGTGCCAGAAGCTTTATGCGGCCCCGCCACGAGCAGTACTTC.

The chain joins TRBV13 to TRBJ2-7, with 10 bases identical to TRBD1. The CDR3 covers 13 residues. V lost 4 bases to trimming and J lost 6 bases; unmatched junction nucleotides: 3. In germline, CDR1 is PRHDT, CDR2 FYEKMQ (reference sequence). The CDR3 DNA reads as TGTGCCAGCAGCTCAGGGGACAGGGGCGAGCAGTACTTC. It is translated as CASSSGDRGEQYF.

This clone came up a few times. V is TRBV25-1 and J is TRBJ2-2; 8 positions match TRBD1. The CDR3 spans 16 residues. CDR1 MGHDK and CDR2 SYGVNS come from the germline V gene. V shed 4 bases and J 7 bases; nucleotides not matched to a gene: 11. CDR3 region: CASSVDRGERVGELFF. The CDR3 DNA reads TGTGCCAGCAGTGTCGACAGGGGTGAGAGAGTCGGGGAGCTGTTTTTT.

The chain employs TRBV28 and TRBJ1-1; 7 positions agree with TRBD1. The germline gives CDR1 MDHEN, CDR2 SYDVKM. This CDR3 contains 17 residues. J gave up 0 bases and V 3 bases, and 10 bases lay outside the gene matches. The CDR3 sequence: CASSFAFSQGVNTEAFF. In nucleotides, the CDR3 is TGTGCCAGCAGTTTTGCATTCAGCCAGGGGGTGAACACTGAAGCTTTCTTT.

The chain employs TRBV9 and TRBJ2-7; D is perhaps TRBD1 (5 bases). This CDR3 region has 13 residues. Germline-derived CDR1 and CDR2 are SGDLS and YYNGEE. Trimming took 3 bases from V and 6 from J, leaving 13 bases between them. In nucleotides, the CDR3 is TGTGCCAGCAGCGACCAGGGTCTAGGCGAGCAGTACTTC. It encodes CASSDQGLGEQYF.

V and J are TRBV7-9 and TRBJ2-2; the D gene is possibly TRBD1 (6 bases). V lost 3 bases to trimming and J lost 4 bases, with 12 bases between them. This CDR3 is built from 15 residues. Germline V lookup: CDR1 SEHNR, CDR2 FQNEAQ (reference sequence). Here the CDR3 DNA reads TGTGCCAGCAGCTTGCTGCAGGGGACCACCGGGGAGCTGTTTTTT. As protein: CASSLLQGTTGELFF. Full variable domain (missing parts from reference TRBV7-9 and TRBJ2-2): DTGVSQNPRHKITKRGQNVTFRCDPISEHNRLYWYRQTLGQGPEFLTYFQNEAQLEKSRLLSDRFSAERPKGSFSTLEIQRTEQGDSAMYLCASSLLQGTTGELFFGEGSRLTVL.

V usage is TRBV15 and J usage is TRBJ2-4; D may be TRBD1 (6 bases). V lost 5 bases, J lost 0 bases, and 8 bases lay in between. The CDR3 covers 14 residues. Germline CDR1 reads LNHNV; CDR2 reads YYDKDF (reference sequence). The CDR3 sequence: CATSQGLAKNIQYF. CDR3 in DNA: TGTGCCACCAGCCAGGGGCTAGCCAAAAACATTCAGTACTTC. Complete variable domain (other parts from reference TRBV15 and TRBJ2-4): DAMVIQNPRYQVTQFGKPVTLSCSQTLNHNVMYWYQQKSSQAPKLLFHYYDKDFNNEADTPDNFQSRRPNTSFCFLDIRSPGLGDTAMYLCATSQGLAKNIQYFGAGTRLSVL.

This rearrangement joins TRBV19 to TRBJ1-2; D perhaps matches TRBD1 (5 bases). The CDR3 runs to 13 residues. Germline CDR1 reads LNHDA; CDR2 reads SQIVND (reference sequence). V gave up 5 bases and J gave up 7 bases, with 14 bases separating them. The DNA of the CDR3 is TGTGCCAGTAGTCTCAGGGACTCGGGTGGCTACACCTTC. Its protein product is CASSLRDSGGYTF.

The rearrangement joins TRBV5-1 to TRBJ2-5; D possibly corresponds to TRBD2 (5 bases). CDR3 size: 12 residues. CDR1 SGHRS and CDR2 YFSETQ come from the germline V gene. Trimming pared 5 bases from V and 1 base from J, leaving 6 bases between. In nucleotides, the CDR3 is TGCGCCAGCAGGAGGGTCCAAGAGACCCAGTACTTC. This codes for CASRRVQETQYF.

The CDR3 nucleotides are TGTGCCTGGAGTCACTCAGGTCTAGAGACCCAGTACTTC. This sequence encodes CAWSHSGLETQYF. This sequence joins TRBV30 and TRBJ2-5; D is uncertain. Trimming removed 2 bases from V and 4 bases from J, with 11 bases in between. The CDR3 has 13 residues. Germline-derived CDR1 and CDR2 are GTSNPN and SVGIG (reference sequence).

CDR3 sequence (DNA): TGTGCCAGCAGTACCTACAGGGGGCGGAATGAAAAACTGTTTTTT. Translating it yields CASSTYRGRNEKLFF. The chain carries TRBV27 and TRBJ1-4; 9 bases are a match to TRBD1. Germline values: CDR1 MNHEY, CDR2 SMNVEV (reference sequence). The V and J ends lost 5 bases and 5 bases, in that order; junction bases with no gene match: 6. The length of the CDR3 is 15 residues.

The V gene is TRBV5-6, the J gene TRBJ2-3, with D unresolved. There are 15 residues in the CDR3. The germline V gene has CDR1 SGHDT and CDR2 YYEEEE. V was trimmed by 3 bases and J by 1 base, leaving 12 bases between them. CDR3 coding DNA: TGTGCCAGCAGCTCACGACTGCACCGCACAGATACGCAGTATTTT. It specifies CASSSRLHRTDTQYF.

This sequence joins TRBV9 and TRBJ2-7, with D possibly TRBD2 on 7 matching bases. Germline V CDR1 and CDR2: SGDLS, YYNGEE. Trimming removed 0 bases at V and 0 bases at J, with 13 bases between. CDR3 length: 16 residues. CDR3 nucleotides: TGTGCCAGCAGCGTAGTGGCGGGGGCCCACTCCTACGAGCAGTACTTC. It is translated as CASSVVAGAHSYEQYF.

V is TRBV15 and J is TRBJ2-1; 8 bases are shared with TRBD2. The CDR3 totals 17 residues. With V trimmed by 2 bases and J by 4 bases, 10 bases remained unmatched. Germline lookup yields CDR1 LNHNV and CDR2 YYDKDF (reference sequence). CDR3 sequence (DNA): TGTGCCACCAGCAGACCCTCGCCTAGCGGGCCGTACAATGAGCAGTTCTTC. Protein: CATSRPSPSGPYNEQFF. Using reference TRBV15 and TRBJ2-1 for the parts outside the CDR3, the full variable domain is DAMVIQNPRYQVTQFGKPVTLSCSQTLNHNVMYWYQQKSSQAPKLLFHYYDKDFNNEADTPDNFQSRRPNTSFCFLDIRSPGLGDTAMYLCATSRPSPSGPYNEQFFGPGTRLTVL.

This clone was detected only once. V and J are TRBV2 and TRBJ2-2, with D possibly matching TRBD1 (6 bases). V was clipped by 6 bases and J by 4 bases, with 15 bases between them. This CDR3 has 15 residues. Germline V lookup: CDR1 SNHLY, CDR2 FYNNEI. The CDR3 here is CASSGQGLATGELFF. Written as DNA, the CDR3 is TGTGCCAGCAGCGGTCAGGGGTTAGCCACCGGGGAGCTGTTTTTT.

The chain combines TRBV5-4 with TRBJ1-2, with 8 bases matching TRBD1. The CDR3 loop spans 14 amino acids. With V trimmed by 0 bases and J by 8 bases, 6 bases remained unmatched. Germline CDR1 reads SGHNT; CDR2 reads YYREEE (reference sequence). The CDR3 protein is CASSLGQGASGYTF. DNA of the CDR3: TGTGCCAGCAGCTTGGGCCAGGGGGCTTCGGGCTACACCTTC.

This clone was seen only once. V usage is TRBV7-9 and J usage is TRBJ2-5, with 7 bases identical to TRBD1. The J call may be mistaken, given a closer DNA end match to TRBJ2-7. The germline gives CDR1 SEHNR, CDR2 FQNEAQ (reference sequence). This CDR3 has 12 amino acids. The CDR3, as DNA: TGTGCCAGCGCCGGGACAGCCTACGAGCAGTACTTC. Protein product: CASAGTAYEQYF.

This clone showed up just a few times. J is TRBJ2-1 and V is TRBV5-1; D uncertain. V lost 4 bases, J lost 2 bases, and 13 bases lay in between. The germline gives CDR1 SGHRS, CDR2 YFSETQ. This CDR3 is 15 amino acids long. The CDR3 coding sequence is TGCGCCAGCAGCGGTGGGCCAGGAACCTACAATGAGCAGTTCTTC. Its translation is CASSGGPGTYNEQFF. The variable domain in full, completed from reference TRBV5-1 and TRBJ2-1, reads KAGVTQTPRYLIKTRGQQVTLSCSPISGHRSVSWYQQTPGQGLQFLFEYFSETQRNKGNFPGRFSGRQFSNSRSEMNVSTLELGDSALYLCASSGGPGTYNEQFFGPGTRLTVL.

The CDR3 sequence is CASSLAVVILSVEQFF. Written as DNA, the CDR3 is TGTGCCAGCAGCTTAGCGGTGGTCATACTAAGTGTTGAGCAGTTCTTC. J is TRBJ2-1 and V is TRBV5-5; perhaps TRBD2 as D (5 bases). V was clipped by 2 bases and J by 9 bases, with 21 bases between them. CDR1 is SGHKS, CDR2 YYEKEE, per germline (reference sequence). The CDR3 loop spans 16 amino acids.

This clone was recorded only once. This chain connects TRBV25-1 to TRBJ1-1; 9 bases match TRBD1. With 7 bases clipped from V and 4 bases from J, the junction kept 7 bases outside the gene matches. Germline-derived CDR1 and CDR2 are MGHDK and SYGVNS. The CDR3 has 14 residues. CDR3 sequence: CASTGDRVITEAFF. For the CDR3, the DNA is TGTGCCAGCACGGGGGACAGGGTAATCACTGAAGCTTTCTTT. The complete variable domain, with remaining parts taken from reference TRBV25-1 and TRBJ1-1, reads EADIYQTPRYLVIGTGKKITLECSQTMGHDKMYWYQQDPGMELHLIHYSYGVNSTEKGDLSSESTVSRIRTEHFPLTLESARPSHTSQYLCASTGDRVITEAFFGQGTRLTVV.

The chain has TRBV7-2 and TRBJ2-7; 11 bases agree with TRBD2. Germline V gene lookup returns CDR1 SGHTA and CDR2 FQGNSA. There are 14 residues in the CDR3. The trim removed 4 bases at V and 7 bases at J, leaving 6 bases unmatched. The CDR3 DNA reads as TGTGCCAGCAGCTCACTAGCGGGAGACGGGGAGCAGTACTTC. This gives the protein CASSSLAGDGEQYF.